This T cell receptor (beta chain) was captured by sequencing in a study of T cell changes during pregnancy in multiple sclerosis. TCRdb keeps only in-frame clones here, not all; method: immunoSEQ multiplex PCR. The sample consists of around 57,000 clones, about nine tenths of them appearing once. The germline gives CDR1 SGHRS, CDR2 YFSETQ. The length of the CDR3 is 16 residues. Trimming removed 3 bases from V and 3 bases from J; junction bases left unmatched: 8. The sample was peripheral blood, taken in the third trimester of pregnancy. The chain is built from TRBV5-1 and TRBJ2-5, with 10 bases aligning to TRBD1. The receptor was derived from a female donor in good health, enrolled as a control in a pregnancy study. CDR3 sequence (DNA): TGCGCCAGCAGCTGGACGACAGGGGGCGTGGAAGAGACCCAGTACTTC. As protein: CASSWTTGGVEETQYF.